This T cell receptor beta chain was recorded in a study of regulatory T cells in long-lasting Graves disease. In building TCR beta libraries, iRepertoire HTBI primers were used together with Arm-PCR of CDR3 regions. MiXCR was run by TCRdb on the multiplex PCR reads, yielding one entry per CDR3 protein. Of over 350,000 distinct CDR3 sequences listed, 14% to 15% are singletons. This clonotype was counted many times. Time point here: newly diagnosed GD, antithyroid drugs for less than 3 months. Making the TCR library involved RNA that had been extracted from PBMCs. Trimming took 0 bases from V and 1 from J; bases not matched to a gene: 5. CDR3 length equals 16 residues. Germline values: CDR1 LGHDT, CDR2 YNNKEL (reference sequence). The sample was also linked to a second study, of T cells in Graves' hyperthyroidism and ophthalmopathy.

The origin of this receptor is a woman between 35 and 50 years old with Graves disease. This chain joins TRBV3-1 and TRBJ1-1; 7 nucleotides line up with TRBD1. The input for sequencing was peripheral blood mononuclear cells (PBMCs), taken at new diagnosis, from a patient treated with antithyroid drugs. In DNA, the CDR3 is TGTGCCAGCAGCCAAGATCTGACAGGGCGGAACACTGAAGCTTTCTTT. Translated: CASSQDLTGRNTEAFF.